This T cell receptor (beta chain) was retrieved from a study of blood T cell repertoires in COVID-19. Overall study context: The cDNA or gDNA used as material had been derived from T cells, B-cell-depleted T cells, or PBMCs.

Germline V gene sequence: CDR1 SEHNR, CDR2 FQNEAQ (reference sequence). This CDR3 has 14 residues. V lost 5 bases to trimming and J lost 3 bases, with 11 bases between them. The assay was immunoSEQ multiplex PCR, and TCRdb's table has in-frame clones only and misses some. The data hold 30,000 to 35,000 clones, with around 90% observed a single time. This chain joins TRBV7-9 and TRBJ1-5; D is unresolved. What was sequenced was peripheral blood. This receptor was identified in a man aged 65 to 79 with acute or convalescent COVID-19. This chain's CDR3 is CASSVRGDNQPQHF. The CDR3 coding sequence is TGTGCCAGCAGCGTCCGCGGCGACAATCAGCCCCAGCATTTT.